This T cell receptor (beta chain) stems from a study of blood T cells in healthy people across ages (dated by TCRdb to about 2015). In the study overall: Template switching captured roughly one uniquely barcoded TCR beta cDNA molecule per two T cells in model experiments. Donors were grouped into four age groups: young (average roughly 15 years), middle-aged (39), aged (about 60) and long-lived (approximately 78). To avoid experimental bias, donors of different ages were distributed randomly across sequencing lanes. Age-related changes in TCR beta repertoire diversity were measured in the study by deep sequencing normalized with unique cDNA molecular identifiers. Two additional independent replicas of 1 million unique cDNA reads from the same blood draw were analyzed for two donors (one aged 18 to 29 and one aged 80 or older). Points the paper makes about the study in general: Conclusive comparison of naive and antigen-experienced compartments was prevented by the profiling of bulk unsorted PBMCs. There was a strong correlation between observed TCR beta diversity and the percentage of naive T cells measured by flow cytometry. As age increased, observed TCR beta diversity per million T cells dropped in a roughly linear way, and a significant reduction was already evident by age about 40. Because donor CMV infection status was unknown, age-related changes in expanded clonotypes were potentially confounded. Total diversity estimates from one million sequenced T cells were considered lower bounds and underestimates. The long-lived group showed more naive CD4+ T cells, fewer expanded clones and increased TCR diversity than the aged group, suggesting age selection.

Receptor libraries were prepared by 5' RACE. This sample was sequenced with an Illumina HiSeq 2500. A second PCR of roughly 7 to 11 cycles was performed with a sample-barcoded 5' primer and a J-beta primer mix. A unique molecular identifier was introduced onto each TCR beta cDNA molecule by a template-switch 5' adaptor carrying 12 random nucleotides. At least 2.5 million CDR3-containing paired-end reads were obtained from each sample. All of the RNA was converted into first-strand cDNA using the Mint cDNA synthesis kit, with a TRBC-specific oligonucleotide serving as the primer. All cDNA was treated with uracil-DNA glycosylase and then went through a first 18-cycle PCR with the universal primers M1SS and BC2_uni_R. Turning to the authors' computational methods: For normalization, 1 million high-quality reads, each with a distinct molecular identifier, were randomly selected from each sample. Reads with shared molecular identifiers were discarded instead of being binned into consensus sequences. CDR3 identification, clonotype clustering and error correction used MiTCR with a Q25 quality threshold and the strictest error-elimination algorithm. A nonparametric unseen species model using Euler transformation provided a lower-bound estimate of total TCR beta diversity. TCRdb handled the public reads itself, with Q25 trimming in fastp and clone calling in MiXCR, and kept productive beta chains. One record per CDR3 amino acid sequence lists the most common genes and DNA. Clone size and V and J calls follow TCRdb, not the original study. The table for this sample lists roughly 640,000 distinct CDR3 sequences; about 30% of them were counted only once. About 15% of the sample rests with the top ten.

V was cut back by 7 bases and J by 2 bases, leaving a gap of 17 bases between them. The germline V gene yields LGHNA for CDR1 and YNFKEQ for CDR2. The CDR3 numbers 15 residues from cysteine through phenylalanine. The only DNA kept is the CDR3, 45 bases in frame from the first base. Systemically healthy Caucasian individuals from Russia, some 38 in total and aged roughly 6 to 95 years, were included as donors. Ten milliliters of peripheral blood were drawn from each donor into EDTA-treated Vacutainer tubes. Ficoll-Paque density-gradient centrifugation was used to isolate PBMCs, with at least 6 million per sample. Total RNA was extracted from PBMCs with Trizol reagent, with at least 6 micrograms obtained per sample. The percentages of naive CD45RAhigh/CD27high T cells were determined by flow cytometry on a PBMC aliquot from every donor. On this clonotype: Its antigen remains undetermined. A single base separates this from a much larger clone, so it may be a read error.

The V and J genes are TRBV4-2 and TRBJ1-1; possibly the D gene is TRBD1, per 5 matching bases. The material sequenced was blood. This TCR was sampled from a woman older than 75 in good health. The DNA is as follows: TGTGCCAGCAACCCTCCAGGGCAGCAAAACACTGAAGCTTTCTTT. It encodes CASNPPGQQNTEAFF.